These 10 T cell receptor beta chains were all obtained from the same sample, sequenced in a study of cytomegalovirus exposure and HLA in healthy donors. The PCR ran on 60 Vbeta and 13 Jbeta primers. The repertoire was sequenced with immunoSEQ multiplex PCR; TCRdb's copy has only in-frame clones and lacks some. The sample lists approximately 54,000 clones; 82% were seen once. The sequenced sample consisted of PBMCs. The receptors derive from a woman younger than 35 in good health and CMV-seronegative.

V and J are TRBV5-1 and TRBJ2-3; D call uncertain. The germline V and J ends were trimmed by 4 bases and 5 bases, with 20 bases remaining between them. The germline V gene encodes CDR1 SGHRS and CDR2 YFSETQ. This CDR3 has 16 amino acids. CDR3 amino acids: CASSPELATPGDTQYF. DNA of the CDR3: TGCGCCAGCAGCCCAGAGCTTGCCACGCCAGGAGATACGCAGTATTTT.

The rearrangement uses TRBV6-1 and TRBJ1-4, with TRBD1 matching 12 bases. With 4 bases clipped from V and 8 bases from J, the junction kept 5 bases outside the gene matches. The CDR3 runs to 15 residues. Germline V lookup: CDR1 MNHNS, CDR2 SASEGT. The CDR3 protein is CASSGGQGASEKLFF. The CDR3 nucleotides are TGTGCCAGCAGTGGGGGACAGGGGGCGTCCGAAAAACTGTTTTTT.

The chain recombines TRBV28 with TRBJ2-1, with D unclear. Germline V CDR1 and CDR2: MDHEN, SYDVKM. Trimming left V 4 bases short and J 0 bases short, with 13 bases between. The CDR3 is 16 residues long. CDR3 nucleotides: TGTGCCAGCAGTTCCCTCCGGAGTGTCTCCTACAATGAGCAGTTCTTC. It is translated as CASSSLRSVSYNEQFF.

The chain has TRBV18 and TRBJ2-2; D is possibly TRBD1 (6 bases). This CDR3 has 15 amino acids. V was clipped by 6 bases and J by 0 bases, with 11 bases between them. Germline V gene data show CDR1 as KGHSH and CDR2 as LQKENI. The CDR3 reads CASSLGQTNTGELFF. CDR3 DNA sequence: TGTGCCAGCTCCCTAGGACAGACGAACACCGGGGAGCTGTTTTTT.

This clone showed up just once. The CDR3 sequence: CASSEFEVGGYTF. The CDR3 DNA is TGTGCCAGCAGTGAATTTGAGGTTGGTGGCTACACCTTC. The chain links TRBV6-5 to TRBJ1-2, with D hard to call. V lost 5 bases to trimming and J lost 7 bases, with 14 bases between them. CDR1 is MNHEY, CDR2 SVGAGI, per germline. The CDR3 has 13 residues.

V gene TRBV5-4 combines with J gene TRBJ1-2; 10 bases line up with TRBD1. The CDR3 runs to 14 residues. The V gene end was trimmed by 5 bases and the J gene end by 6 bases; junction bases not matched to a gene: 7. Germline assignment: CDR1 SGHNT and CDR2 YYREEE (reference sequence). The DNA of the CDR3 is TGTGCCAGCAGTCAGACCGGGACAGGGGATGGCTACACCTTC. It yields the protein CASSQTGTGDGYTF.

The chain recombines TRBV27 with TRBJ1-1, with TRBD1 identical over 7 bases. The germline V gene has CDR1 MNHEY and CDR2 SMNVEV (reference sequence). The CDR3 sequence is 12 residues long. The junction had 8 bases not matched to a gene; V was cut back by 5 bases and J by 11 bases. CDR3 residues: CASSITGERAFF. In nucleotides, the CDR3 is TGTGCCAGCAGTATTACAGGGGAAAGGGCTTTCTTT.

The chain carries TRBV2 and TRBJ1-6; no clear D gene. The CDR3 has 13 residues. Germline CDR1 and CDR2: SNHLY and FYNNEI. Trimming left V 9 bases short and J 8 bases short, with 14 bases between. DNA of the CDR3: TGTGCCAGTGAGGCCACGGTAGATTCACCCCTCCACTTT. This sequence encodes CASEATVDSPLHF.

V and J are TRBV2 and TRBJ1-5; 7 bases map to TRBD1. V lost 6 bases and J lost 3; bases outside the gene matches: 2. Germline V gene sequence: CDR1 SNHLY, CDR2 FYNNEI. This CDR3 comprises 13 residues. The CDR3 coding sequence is TGTGCCAGCAGCGGGACAGACAATCAGCCCCAGCATTTT. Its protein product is CASSGTDNQPQHF. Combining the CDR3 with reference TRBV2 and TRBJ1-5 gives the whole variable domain EPEVTQTPSHQVTQMGQEVILRCVPISNHLYFYWYRQILGQKVEFLVSFYNNEISEKSEIFDDQFSVERPDGSNFTLKIRSTKLEDSAMYFCASSGTDNQPQHFGDGTRLSIL.

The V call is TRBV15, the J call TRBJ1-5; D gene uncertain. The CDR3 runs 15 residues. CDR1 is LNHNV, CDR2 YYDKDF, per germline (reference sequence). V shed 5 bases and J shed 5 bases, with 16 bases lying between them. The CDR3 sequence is CATSYAPLRYQPQHF. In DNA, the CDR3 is TGTGCCACCAGCTACGCACCTCTTCGGTATCAGCCCCAGCATTTT. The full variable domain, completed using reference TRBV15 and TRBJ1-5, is DAMVIQNPRYQVTQFGKPVTLSCSQTLNHNVMYWYQQKSSQAPKLLFHYYDKDFNNEADTPDNFQSRRPNTSFCFLDIRSPGLGDTAMYLCATSYAPLRYQPQHFGDGTRLSIL.